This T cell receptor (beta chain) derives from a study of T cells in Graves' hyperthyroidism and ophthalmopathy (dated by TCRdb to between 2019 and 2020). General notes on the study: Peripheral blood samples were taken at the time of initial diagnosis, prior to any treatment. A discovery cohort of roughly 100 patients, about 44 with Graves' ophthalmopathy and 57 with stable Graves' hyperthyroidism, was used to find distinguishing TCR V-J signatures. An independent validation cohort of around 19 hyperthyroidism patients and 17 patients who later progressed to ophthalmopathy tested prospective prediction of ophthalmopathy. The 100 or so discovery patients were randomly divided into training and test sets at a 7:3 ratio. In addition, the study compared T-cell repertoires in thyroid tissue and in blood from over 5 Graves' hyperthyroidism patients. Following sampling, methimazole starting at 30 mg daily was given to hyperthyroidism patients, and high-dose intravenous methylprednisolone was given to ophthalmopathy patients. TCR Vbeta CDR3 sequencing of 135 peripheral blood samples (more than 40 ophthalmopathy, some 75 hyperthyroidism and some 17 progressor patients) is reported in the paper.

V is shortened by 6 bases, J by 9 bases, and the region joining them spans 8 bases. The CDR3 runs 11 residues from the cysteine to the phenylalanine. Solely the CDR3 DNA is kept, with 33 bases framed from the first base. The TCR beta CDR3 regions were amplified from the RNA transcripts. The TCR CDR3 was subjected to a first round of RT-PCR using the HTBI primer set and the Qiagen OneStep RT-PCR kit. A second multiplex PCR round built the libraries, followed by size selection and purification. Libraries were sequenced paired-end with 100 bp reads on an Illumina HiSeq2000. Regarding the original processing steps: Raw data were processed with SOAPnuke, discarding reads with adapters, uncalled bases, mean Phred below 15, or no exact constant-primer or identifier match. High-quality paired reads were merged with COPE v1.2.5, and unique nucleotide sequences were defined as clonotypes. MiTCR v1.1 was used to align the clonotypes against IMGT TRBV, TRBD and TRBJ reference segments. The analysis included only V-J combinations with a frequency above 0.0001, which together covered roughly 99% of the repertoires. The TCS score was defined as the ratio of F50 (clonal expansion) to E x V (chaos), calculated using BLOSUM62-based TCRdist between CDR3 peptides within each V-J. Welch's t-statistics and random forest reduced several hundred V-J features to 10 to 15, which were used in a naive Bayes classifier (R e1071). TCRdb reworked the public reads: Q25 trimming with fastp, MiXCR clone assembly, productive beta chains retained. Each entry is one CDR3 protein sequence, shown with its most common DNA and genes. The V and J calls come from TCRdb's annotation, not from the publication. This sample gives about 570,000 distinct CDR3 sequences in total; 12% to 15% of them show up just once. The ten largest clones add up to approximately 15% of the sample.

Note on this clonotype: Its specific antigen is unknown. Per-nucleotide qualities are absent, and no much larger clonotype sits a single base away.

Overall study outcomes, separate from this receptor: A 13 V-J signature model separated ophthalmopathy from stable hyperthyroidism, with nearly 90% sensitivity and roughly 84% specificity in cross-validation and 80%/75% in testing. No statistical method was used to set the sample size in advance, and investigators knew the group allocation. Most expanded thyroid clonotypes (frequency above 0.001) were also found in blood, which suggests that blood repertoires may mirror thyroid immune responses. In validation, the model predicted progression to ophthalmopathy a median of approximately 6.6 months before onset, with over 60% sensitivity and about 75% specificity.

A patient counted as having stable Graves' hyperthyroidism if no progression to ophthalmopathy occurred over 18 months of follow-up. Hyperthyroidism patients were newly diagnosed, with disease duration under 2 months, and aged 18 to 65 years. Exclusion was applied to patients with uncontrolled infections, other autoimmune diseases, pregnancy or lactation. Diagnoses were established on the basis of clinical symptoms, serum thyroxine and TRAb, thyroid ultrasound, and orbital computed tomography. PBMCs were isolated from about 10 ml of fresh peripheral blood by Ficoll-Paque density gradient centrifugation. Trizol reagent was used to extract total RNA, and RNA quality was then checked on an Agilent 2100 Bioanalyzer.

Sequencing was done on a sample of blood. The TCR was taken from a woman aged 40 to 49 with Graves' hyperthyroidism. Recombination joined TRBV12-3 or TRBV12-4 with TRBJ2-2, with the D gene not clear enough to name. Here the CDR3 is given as CASRINWELFF. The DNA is TGTGCCAGCAGAATTAATTGGGAGCTGTTTTTT.